Following are 12 T cell receptor beta chains from one sample sequenced in a study of vaccination effects on CD4 cells after COVID-19. Before sequencing, viral peptide pools were used by the ViraFEST assay to expand antigen-specific CD4+ T cells. Investigators separated out CD4+ T cells once approximately 9 days of culture had passed. Everyone in the study got two shots of either the BNT162b2 or mRNA-1273 vaccine. Their specific antigens are unknown. Sequenced by immunoSEQ multiplex PCR; TCRdb stores in-frame clones only, minus some. The profile shows 65,000 to 75,000 clones, 74% of them singletons. This specimen was CD4+ T cells from PBMCs cultured with HCoV-229E spike peptides, taken after COVID-19 vaccination. The receptor source for this set is a human donor who received a COVID-19 vaccine.

This clone was detected a few times. The chain is built from TRBV2 and TRBJ2-3, with TRBD1 as a possible D gene (5 bases). This CDR3 contains 15 residues. CDR1 and CDR2 from the germline V gene are SNHLY and FYNNEI. V lost 2 bases, J lost 2 bases, and 11 bases lay in between. The CDR3: CASSEKGINTDTQYF. The CDR3 DNA is TGTGCCAGCAGTGAAAAGGGGATCAACACAGATACGCAGTATTTT.

This clone was found once. The J gene is TRBJ2-1, the V gene TRBV5-1; D remains unclear. CDR1 and CDR2 from the germline V gene are SGHRS and YFSETQ. Trimming cost V 2 bases and J 5 bases, with 11 bases left between them. This CDR3 comprises 14 residues. CDR3 region: CASSFIPGDNEQFF. As DNA, the CDR3 is TGCGCCAGCAGCTTTATCCCAGGTGACAATGAGCAGTTCTTC.

The gene calls are TRBV6-5 and TRBJ2-5, with 11 positions matching TRBD2. Germline CDR1 reads MNHEY; CDR2 reads SVGAGI. V was clipped by 3 bases and J by 5 bases; unmatched bases: 5. This CDR3 has 15 residues. The CDR3: CASSYSGGAEETQYF. The CDR3 DNA reads as TGTGCCAGCAGTTATAGCGGGGGGGCCGAGGAGACCCAGTACTTC.

This sequence joins TRBV5-1 and TRBJ1-1; TRBD1 might be the D (5 bases). CDR3 length: 15 residues. Between the trimmed V and J ends, which lost 0 bases and 0 bases, there was a span of 9 bases. The germline CDR1 and CDR2 sequences are SGHRS and YFSETQ. The chain's CDR3 is CASSLEGTVNTEAFF. CDR3 bases: TGCGCCAGCAGCTTGGAAGGGACGGTGAACACTGAAGCTTTCTTT.

This chain joins TRBV2 and TRBJ2-1; D remains ambiguous. V was shortened by 5 bases and J by 9 bases, with 8 bases between the two germline ends. The CDR3 consists of 11 residues. Germline CDR1 SNHLY, CDR2 FYNNEI. CDR3 protein: CASSTSFEQFF. The CDR3 nucleotides read TGTGCCAGCAGTACAAGCTTTGAGCAGTTCTTC. Complete variable domain (other parts from reference TRBV2 and TRBJ2-1): EPEVTQTPSHQVTQMGQEVILRCVPISNHLYFYWYRQILGQKVEFLVSFYNNEISEKSEIFDDQFSVERPDGSNFTLKIRSTKLEDSAMYFCASSTSFEQFFGPGTRLTVL.

The CDR3 DNA sequence: TGCGCCAGCAGCCAAGAAGAGAGCCCCGGGATACGAAAGCCAAATGAAAAACTGTTTTTT. It translates to CASSQEESPGIRKPNEKLFF. This chain uses TRBV4-3 with TRBJ1-4; D unresolved. V lost 0 bases to trimming and J lost 5 bases, with 25 bases between them. Germline CDR1 LGHNA, CDR2 YSLEER. The CDR3 length is 20 residues.

In this sample, this clone turned up a few times. In nucleotides, the CDR3 is TGCGCCAGGGGGTCAGGACTAGCGCCCTTCGAGCAGTACGTC. Translating it yields CARGSGLAPFEQYV. The J gene is TRBJ2-7, the V gene TRBV5-1, with 9 bases identical to TRBD2. The germline gives CDR1 SGHRS, CDR2 YFSETQ. The CDR3 has 14 amino acids. The trim removed 8 bases at V and 6 bases at J, leaving 12 bases unmatched.

The chain carries TRBV4-1 and TRBJ2-5, with 10 bases matching TRBD2. Germline CDR1 reads MGHRA; CDR2 reads YSYEKL. The CDR3 is 17 amino acids. V gave up 2 bases and J gave up 5 bases; unmatched junction bases: 11. The CDR3 DNA reads as TGCGCCAGCAGCCAACCAAGCGGGGGGGCCAGTAAGGAGACCCAGTACTTC. This translates into CASSQPSGGASKETQYF.

The chain joins TRBV2 to TRBJ1-5; D ambiguous. This CDR3 has 15 residues. Looked up from germline, CDR1 is SNHLY and CDR2 is FYNNEI. With 2 bases removed from V and 0 bases from J, the gap between germline ends came to 8 bases. The CDR3 is CASSEMSASNQPQHF. In DNA, the CDR3 is TGTGCCAGCAGTGAAATGTCAGCTAGCAATCAGCCCCAGCATTTT.

The chain recombines TRBV18 with TRBJ1-3; D is perhaps TRBD1 (5 bases). Looked up from germline, CDR1 is KGHSH and CDR2 is LQKENI. The CDR3 runs 16 residues. Trimming left V 3 bases short and J 4 bases short, with 16 bases between. The CDR3 nucleotides are TGTGCCAGCTCACCGCCCCGGGGGGGATCCGGAAACACCATATATTTT. Residues: CASSPPRGGSGNTIYF.

The chain employs TRBV24-1 and TRBJ2-1; D unclear. This CDR3 spans 16 amino acids. Trimming shortened V by 4 bases and J by 4 bases, and 16 bases separated the two germline ends. Germline CDR1 KGHDR, CDR2 SFDVKD. The CDR3 loop reads CATSDSTGRRYNEQFF. The CDR3 DNA sequence: TGTGCCACCAGTGACTCGACTGGCCGGAGATACAATGAGCAGTTCTTC.

V is TRBV7-3 and J is TRBJ2-4; D perhaps matches TRBD2 (6 bases). The CDR3 runs to 15 residues. CDR1 and CDR2 from the germline V gene are SGHTA and FQGTGA. Trimming took 5 bases from V and 1 from J, leaving 12 bases between them. CDR3 bases: TGTGCCAGCAGCCAACGACTAGTTGCCAAAAACATTCAGTACTTC. Its protein product is CASSQRLVAKNIQYF.